This TCR beta chain was obtained from a study of long-term antiretroviral therapy in people with HIV. It was version v3.0 of the immunoSEQ assay that was run at survey level. TCRdb's copy holds only in-frame clones and misses some; the assay was immunoSEQ multiplex PCR. The sample carries 40,000 to 50,000 clones, approximately 94% recorded once. Per the germline V gene, CDR1 is SGHRS and CDR2 is YFSETQ. This CDR3 contains 17 residues. Trimming removed 7 bases from V and 3 bases from J, with 22 bases in between. The clonotype comes from a man aged 25 to 40 with HIV. The rearrangement uses TRBV5-1 and TRBJ2-2; tentative D call: TRBD1 (5 bases). The material was unsorted PBMCs, obtained around 9.2 years after starting antiretroviral therapy. CDR3 in DNA: TGCGCCAGCGCCGAGTTCCAGGGATCGGTTGACACCGGGGAGCTGTTTTTT. It is translated as CASAEFQGSVDTGELFF.